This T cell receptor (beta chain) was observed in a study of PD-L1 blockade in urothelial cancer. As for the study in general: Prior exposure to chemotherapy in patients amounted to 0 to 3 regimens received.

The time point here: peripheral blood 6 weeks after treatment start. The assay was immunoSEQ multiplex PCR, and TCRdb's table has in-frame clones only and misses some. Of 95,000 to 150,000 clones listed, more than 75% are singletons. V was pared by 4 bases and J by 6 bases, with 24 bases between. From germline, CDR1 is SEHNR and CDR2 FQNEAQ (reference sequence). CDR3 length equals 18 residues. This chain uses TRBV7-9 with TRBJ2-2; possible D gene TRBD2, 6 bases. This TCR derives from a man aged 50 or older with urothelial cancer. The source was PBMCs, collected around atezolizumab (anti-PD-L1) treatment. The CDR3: CASSSFRSAGRFAGELFF. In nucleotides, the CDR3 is TGTGCCAGCAGCTCCTTTAGGTCGGCGGGAAGGTTTGCCGGGGAGCTGTTTTTT.